This T cell receptor beta chain was recorded in a study of T-cell memory formation after mild COVID-19 (dated by TCRdb to the early 2020s). Describing the broader study: Most TCR sequence clusters were specific to one of the two donors. The cohort comprised two young, previously healthy adult volunteers, one female and one male. Longitudinal TCRalpha and TCRbeta repertoire sequencing tracked T-cell clones expanding and contracting after mild COVID-19 in two donors.

Ficoll-Paque density gradient centrifugation was used to isolate PBMCs. This clonotype was found many times. Its antigen remains unidentified. The record has no base qualities; no much larger clone is one base away. The sequencer listed for this sample is Illumina NovaSeq 6000. cDNA libraries for TCRalpha and TCRbeta were prepared by 5'RACE using constant-segment primers, with sample barcodes and unique molecular identifiers added. RNA was extracted from every sample with Trizol reagent. Library amplification was performed in two PCR steps, and a second sample barcode and Illumina TruSeq adapters were introduced in the second step. Sequencing of the libraries was done on an Illumina NovaSeq, producing 2 x 150 bp paired-end reads. Per the authors' processing: The reads were demultiplexed and collapsed into UMI-guided consensus sequences using migec v1.2.7. Using mixcr v2.1.11, UMI consensuses were aligned to TRA and TRB V and J templates and then assembled into clonotypes. A clonotype was counted as expanded or contracted only when both edgeR and NoisET called the clonotype significant, with the noise models trained on biological replicates. For edgeR calls, the thresholds were a false discovery rate-adjusted p below 0.01 and a log2 fold-change of 1. As an exploratory analysis of dynamics, max-normalized trajectories of the 1000 most abundant clonotypes were examined with PCA combined with hierarchical clustering. Separately sequenced CD4+ and CD8+ repertoires were used to assign the CD4 or CD8 phenotype of responding clones. TCRdb's own reprocessing of the public reads used fastp at Q25 and MiXCR and kept productive beta chains. Here each entry gathers all rows of one CDR3 protein and keeps the most common genes and DNA. The V and J calls and clone size are TCRdb's, not the authors'. The sample table lists roughly 150,000 distinct CDR3 sequences, 10% to 15% of them with a count of one. 2.5% to 3.5% of the sample lies in the top ten.

Broader findings and caveats from the paper: Balanced CD4/CD8 phenotypes were observed for clones contracting from day 15 to 85, whereas a bias towards CD4+ was observed for a second wave of clones expanding from day 15 to 37. Contracting CD4+ clones were found mainly in CM and EM memory subsets, while CD8+ clones were enriched in EMRA. The study covered only two mild cases, and larger cohorts including severe cases with pre-infection samples were considered necessary. Some responding clones were found in pre-infection memory, which suggests that pre-existing cross-reactive memory T cells took part in the SARS-CoV-2 response. SARS-CoV-2 specificity of the second-wave clones peaking on day 37 was not confirmed.

Material for sequencing was PBMCs or a T cell subset sorted from them (not recorded which). The sequence came from a young man who had mild COVID-19 (a few samples of this study predate the infection). The sample titles of this study are shuffled in the database, so cell type and time point are left out; the donor was told from shared clones.

The CDR3 in this case is CASSLDRGGNEQFF. Here is the DNA: TGCGCCAGCAGCTTGGACAGGGGAGGCAATGAGCAGTTCTTC. This sequence uses TRBV5-1 and TRBJ2-1, and perhaps TRBD1 as D gene, on 7 matching bases. The junction shows trimming of 0 bases on V and 6 bases on J, plus 10 bases between the germline ends. The CDR3 spans 14 residues, from the cysteine through the phenylalanine. The only DNA kept is the CDR3, 42 bases in frame from the first base. Sequences SGHRS (CDR1) and YFSETQ (CDR2) are obtained from the germline V gene. With the rest looked up from the reference TRBV5-1 and TRBJ2-1 genes rather than sequenced, the full variable domain is KAGVTQTPRYLIKTRGQQVTLSCSPISGHRSVSWYQQTPGQGLQFLFEYFSETQRNKGNFPGRFSGRQFSNSRSEMNVSTLELGDSALYLCASSLDRGGNEQFFGPGTRLTVL.